Below are 2 T cell receptor beta chains sequenced from a single sample in a study of siplizumab effects on memory and regulatory T cells. Method: immunoSEQ multiplex PCR; TCRdb's copy keeps in-frame clones and lacks some. The sample holds tens of thousands of clones; 96% are singletons and the top ten take 0.031%. Input material: naive CD4+ T cells sorted from blood. The source of these receptors is a human donor in good health.

The chain employs TRBV12-5 and TRBJ2-2, with 7 bases aligning to TRBD1. Germline assignment: CDR1 LGHNT and CDR2 FRNRAP. V shed 6 bases and J 6 bases; nucleotides not matched to a gene: 7. This CDR3 is 14 amino acids long. The CDR3 sequence is CASGPVTGAGELFF. DNA for the CDR3: TGTGCTAGTGGACCAGTTACAGGGGCCGGGGAGCTGTTTTTT. The variable domain in full, completed from reference TRBV12-5 and TRBJ2-2, reads DARVTQTPRHKVTEMGQEVTMRCQPILGHNTVFWYRQTMMQGLELLAYFRNRAPLDDSGMPKDRFSAEMPDATLATLKIQPSEPRDSAVYFCASGPVTGAGELFFGEGSRLTVL.

This chain's CDR3 is CASSSSQSTTYEQYF. CDR3 coding DNA: TGTGCCAGCAGCTCATCGCAGAGCACGACCTACGAGCAGTACTTC. V usage is TRBV11-2 and J usage is TRBJ2-7, with D hard to call. This CDR3 is built from 15 residues. Trimming pared 4 bases from V and 2 bases from J, leaving 15 bases between. Germline lookup yields CDR1 SGHAT and CDR2 FQNNGV.